The entry below gives a single T cell receptor (beta chain) sequence along with its context. What it recognizes is unknown. The data are from a study of CD8 T cells in Susac syndrome. General observations from the study: The authors acknowledged that the study's TCR sequencing and HLA analysis involved relatively few individuals.

With random hexamers, reverse transcription was performed on about 0.5 to 1 ug of RNA. Amplification of TCR beta CDR3 used immunoSEQ multiplex PCR across 54 Vbeta and 13 Jbeta. TCRdb analysed the immunoSEQ multiplex PCR reads with MiXCR anew, one entry per CDR3 protein. The table has 150,000 to 200,000 distinct CDR3 sequences, around 96% seen once. TEMRA cells were enriched by FACS, and CD4+ and CD8+ T cells were negatively isolated. J lost 9 bases, V lost 2 bases, and 11 bases had no gene match. Germline CDR1 reads SGHDT; CDR2 reads YYEEEE. The CDR3 consists of 16 residues. The origin of this receptor is a human donor in good health. This sequence joins TRBV5-6 and TRBJ1-6, with 7 positions matching TRBD1. Sequenced: CD4+ T cells from PBMCs. DNA of the CDR3: TGTGCCAGCAGCTTTGGGACAGTACGTATCGCTTCACCCCTCCACTTT. This encodes CASSFGTVRIASPLHF.